The 17 T cell receptor beta chains below all came from one sample that was sequenced in a study of cytotoxic CD8 clonotypes in ibrutinib-treated CLL. Generated by immunoSEQ multiplex PCR, the TCRdb table keeps only in-frame clones and is missing some. Among approximately 46,000 clones listed, roughly 69% were seen once. The specimen comprised PBMCs, sampled after 12 months of ibrutinib treatment. These TCRs come from a human donor with chronic lymphocytic leukemia.

The chain couples TRBV5-4 to TRBJ2-1, with TRBD1 matching 7 bases. CDR1 SGHNT and CDR2 YYREEE come from the germline V gene (reference sequence). The ends lost 4 bases at V and 7 bases at J; junction bases unmatched: 8. This CDR3 is 14 amino acids long. The CDR3: CASSQTGTVNEQFF. The CDR3, as DNA: TGTGCCAGCAGCCAAACCGGGACAGTGAATGAGCAGTTCTTC.

This clone was counted between two and nine times. V gene TRBV14 combines with J gene TRBJ1-4, with a weak D call TRBD1 (5 bases). V lost 0 bases, J lost 5 bases, and 16 bases lay in between. The germline CDR1 and CDR2 sequences are SGHDN and FVKESK. The CDR3 is 17 amino acids. This CDR3 reads CASSQDAREGLNEKLFF. The CDR3 DNA sequence: TGTGCCAGCAGCCAAGATGCCCGGGAGGGGTTGAATGAAAAACTGTTTTTT.

The V gene is TRBV10-3, the J gene TRBJ2-1; D not resolved. In germline, CDR1 is ENHRY, CDR2 SYGVKD. The V and J ends lost 1 base and 5 bases respectively, with 18 bases between them. CDR3 length: 17 amino acids. CDR3 DNA: TGTGCCATCAGTGAGTTGAGATCCGGGCCTCACAACAATGAGCAGTTCTTC. This encodes CAISELRSGPHNNEQFF.

The V call is TRBV5-4, the J call TRBJ2-3, with 9 bases fitting TRBD2. The V and J ends lost 4 bases and 4 bases, in that order; junction bases with no gene match: 7. Germline CDR1 reads SGHNT; CDR2 reads YYREEE (reference sequence). The CDR3 contains 15 residues. DNA for the CDR3: TGTGCCAGCAGCCAAGCGGGGGGCGGAGCAGATACGCAGTATTTT. Encoded protein: CASSQAGGGADTQYF.

J is TRBJ1-2 and V is TRBV5-8; D ambiguous. With 0 bases removed from V and 8 bases from J, the gap between germline ends came to 14 bases. Germline lookup yields CDR1 SGHTS and CDR2 YDEGEE. This CDR3 region has 14 residues. The DNA of the CDR3 is TGTGCCAGCAGCTTGGGACGGGGAATTGGGGGCTACACCTTC. Its protein is CASSLGRGIGGYTF.

This rearrangement joins TRBV27 to TRBJ1-5; the D gene is possibly TRBD1 (6 bases). CDR1 and CDR2 from the germline V gene are MNHEY and SMNVEV (reference sequence). With 2 bases removed from V and 3 bases from J, the gap between germline ends came to 14 bases. This CDR3 contains 16 residues. CDR3 protein: CASSLGGQFNNQPQHF. As DNA, the CDR3 is TGTGCCAGCAGTTTAGGTGGACAGTTTAACAATCAGCCCCAGCATTTT.

V usage is TRBV19 and J usage is TRBJ1-2; TRBD1 is a possible D gene (5 bases). This CDR3 is built from 17 residues. V dropped 3 bases and J dropped 8 bases, with 25 bases sitting between them. Looked up from germline, CDR1 is LNHDA and CDR2 is SQIVND (reference sequence). The CDR3 protein is CASSMSNWGRTGQGYTF. In nucleotides, the CDR3 is TGTGCCAGTAGTATGAGCAACTGGGGCAGAACCGGGCAAGGCTACACCTTC.

This chain connects TRBV7-9 to TRBJ2-1; D possibly corresponds to TRBD2 (6 bases). V lost 5 bases and J lost 5, with 10 bases in between. Germline loops: CDR1 SEHNR, CDR2 FQNEAQ (reference sequence). The CDR3 length is 13 residues. In DNA, the CDR3 is TGTGCCAGCAGCGCCTGGACTAACAATGAGCAGTTCTTC. Translating it yields CASSAWTNNEQFF.

The rearrangement links TRBV6-4 to TRBJ2-1, with TRBD2 as a possible D gene (5 bases). CDR3 size: 16 residues. Per the germline V gene, CDR1 is MRHNA and CDR2 is SNTAGT. V lost 0 bases and J 3 bases, leaving 12 bases between the germline ends. The CDR3 reads CASSDSSRGSYNEQFF. DNA of the CDR3: TGTGCCAGCAGTGACTCGAGTCGGGGTAGCTACAATGAGCAGTTCTTC.

The V gene is TRBV27, the J gene TRBJ2-1; possibly TRBD2 for D (6 bases). Germline values: CDR1 MNHEY, CDR2 SMNVEV (reference sequence). Trimming shortened V by 6 bases and J by 7 bases, and 16 bases separated the two germline ends. CDR3 length: 14 residues. CDR3 residues: CASSGTSDTNEQFF. The CDR3 coding sequence is TGTGCCAGCAGCGGGACTTCGGATACAAATGAGCAGTTCTTC.

For this clone: Distinct nucleotide sequences in the sample also encode this CDR3. This chain connects TRBV6-5 to TRBJ2-3, with D possibly TRBD1 on 6 matching bases. The germline V gene encodes CDR1 MNHEY and CDR2 SVGAGI. The germline V and J ends were trimmed by 6 bases and 8 bases, with 21 bases remaining between them. This CDR3 is 15 amino acids long. Here the CDR3 reads CASRRDRPWWGTQYF. The CDR3, as DNA: TGTGCCAGCAGGCGCGACAGGCCCTGGTGGGGTACGCAGTATTTT.

This clone was detected a few times. The chain's CDR3 is CASSLSGQGNYGYTF. The CDR3 coding sequence is TGTGCCAGCAGTTTATCGGGACAGGGAAACTATGGCTACACCTTC. The rearrangement joins TRBV27 to TRBJ1-2; the match to TRBD1 covers 9 bases. The germline gives CDR1 MNHEY, CDR2 SMNVEV (reference sequence). Trimming removed 0 bases from V and 2 bases from J; junction bases left unmatched: 1. The CDR3 contains 15 residues.

A few counts support this clone. The chain combines TRBV7-7 with TRBJ1-1; D perhaps matches TRBD1 (5 bases). The germline V gene has CDR1 SSHAT and CDR2 FNYEAQ (reference sequence). The CDR3 length is 13 residues. V was shortened by 1 base and J by 4 bases, with 7 bases between the two germline ends. The CDR3 here is CASSLVRGTEAFF. DNA for the CDR3: TGTGCCAGCAGCTTAGTGAGGGGCACTGAAGCTTTCTTT.

This clone was seen a single time. This chain connects TRBV6-5 to TRBJ2-7; 8 bases map to TRBD1. The V gene's germline CDR1 is MNHEY and CDR2 SVGAGI. V dropped 6 bases and J dropped 0; count of bases not matched to a gene: 7. The CDR3 runs 15 residues. The CDR3, as DNA: TGTGCCAGCAGCGCCGGACAGGGCATCTCCTACGAGCAGTACTTC. Protein sequence: CASSAGQGISYEQYF.

CDR3 DNA sequence: TGTGCCACAAAACAGGGTTTGGGAGAGACCCAGTACTTC. It translates to CATKQGLGETQYF. The chain uses TRBV18 and TRBJ2-5; tentatively, D is TRBD1 (6 bases). Trimming cost V 10 bases and J 4 bases, with 16 bases left between them. There are 13 residues in the CDR3. Germline CDR1 is KGHSH and CDR2 is LQKENI.

The chain carries TRBV6-1 and TRBJ2-7, with 7 bases aligning to TRBD1. V lost 8 bases and J lost 6; bases outside the gene matches: 4. The CDR3 spans 11 residues. Germline V CDR1 and CDR2: MNHNS, SASEGT. The CDR3 reads CASSDRVEQYF. The CDR3 DNA follows: TGTGCCAGCTCAGACAGGGTCGAGCAGTACTTC.

This chain links TRBV6-5 with TRBJ2-2, with D perhaps TRBD1 or TRBD2 (6 bases each). This CDR3 comprises 16 residues. Germline CDR1 is MNHEY and CDR2 is SVGAGI. V lost 1 base and J 5 bases, leaving 14 bases between the germline ends. CDR3 DNA sequence: TGTGCCAGCAGTTACTTGTCCCAGGGGAGGACCGGGGAGCTGTTTTTT. This translates into CASSYLSQGRTGELFF.